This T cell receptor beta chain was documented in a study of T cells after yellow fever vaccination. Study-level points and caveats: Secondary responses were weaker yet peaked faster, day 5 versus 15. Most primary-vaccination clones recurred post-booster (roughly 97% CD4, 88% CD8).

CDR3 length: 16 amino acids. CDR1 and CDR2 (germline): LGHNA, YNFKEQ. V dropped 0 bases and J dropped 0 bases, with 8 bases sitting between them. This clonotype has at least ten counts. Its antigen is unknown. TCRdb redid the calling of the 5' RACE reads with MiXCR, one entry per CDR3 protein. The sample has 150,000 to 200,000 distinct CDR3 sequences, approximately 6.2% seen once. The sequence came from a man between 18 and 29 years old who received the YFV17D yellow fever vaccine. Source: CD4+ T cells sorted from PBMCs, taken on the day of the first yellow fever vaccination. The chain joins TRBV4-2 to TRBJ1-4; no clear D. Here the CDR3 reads CASSQDYAATNEKLFF. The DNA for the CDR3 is TGTGCCAGCAGCCAAGATTATGCTGCAACTAATGAAAAACTGTTTTTT.